The 17 T cell receptor beta chains listed next were all sequenced from one sample in a study of tumor and adjacent non-tumor tissue in lung cancer. Three rounds of nested PCR, following a modified ARM-PCR protocol, produced the TCRbeta library. TCRdb redid the calling of the multiplex PCR reads with MiXCR, one entry per CDR3 protein. The sample lists 78,000 or so distinct CDR3 sequences, 75% to 90% occurring once. This sample's RNA came from whole unsorted tissue. The sequenced material came from lung tumor tissue. These receptors were obtained from a woman in her forties or fifties with non-small cell lung cancer.

Details on this clonotype: One base away lies a much larger clone, so this may be a sequencing read error. This chain links TRBV7-9 with TRBJ2-1, with 7 bases fitting TRBD2. The CDR3 contains 16 residues. Germline V gene data show CDR1 as SEHNR and CDR2 as FQNEAQ (reference sequence). Here the CDR3 reads CVSSPRPGLRSLEQFF. The CDR3 bases are TGTGTCAGCAGCCCGCGTCCGGGACTAAGGTCTCTGGAGCAGTTCTTC.

The V call is TRBV6-2 or TRBV6-3, the J call TRBJ2-1, with 7 bases fitting TRBD1. After removal of 7 bases from V and 5 bases from J, the junction contained 8 bases not matched to a gene. Germline CDR1 and CDR2: MNHEY and SVGEGT. The CDR3 runs to 14 residues. CDR3 sequence: CASNLQGKNNEQFF. The DNA of the CDR3 is TGTGCCAGCAACCTACAGGGGAAAAACAATGAGCAGTTCTTC.

Worth noting for this clonotype: Given a much more abundant clone one base away, this may be a read error. This chain joins TRBV5-1 and TRBJ2-3; D not resolved. Germline V gene sequence: CDR1 SGHRS, CDR2 YFSETQ. The V end was cut by 4 bases, the J end by 0 bases, with 12 bases between. The CDR3 has 15 amino acids. In nucleotides, the CDR3 is TGCGCCAGCAGCCCGGTCAGTACTAGCACAGATACGCAGTATTTT. This encodes CASSPVSTSTDTQYF.

Comment on this clonotype: Its ends do not fully match the called genes, so a read error is possible. The chain uses TRBV4-1 and TRBJ2-5; D is ambiguous. Germline V gene lookup returns CDR1 MGHRA and CDR2 YSYEKL. The length of the CDR3 is 16 residues. CDR3 bases: TGCGCAAGCATCCAAGCCAAGAGGAACGACCAAGAGACCCAGTACTTC. It encodes CASIQAKRNDQETQYF.

The chain links TRBV11-2 to TRBJ2-7, with a weak D call TRBD2 (5 bases). Trimming took 8 bases from V and 4 from J, leaving 21 bases between them. This CDR3 region has 15 residues. Germline CDR1 and CDR2: SGHAT and FQNNGV. The CDR3 loop reads CASRPWASCSYEQYF. The DNA of the CDR3 is TGTGCCAGCCGCCCTTGGGCTAGCTGTTCTTACGAGCAGTACTTC.

In the case of this clonotype: The junction departs from germline at one end; a sequencing error may be responsible. The chain carries TRBV29-1 and TRBJ1-5; D might be TRBD1 (5 bases). The CDR3 loop spans 13 amino acids. CDR1 is SQVTM and CDR2 is ANQGSEA in the germline V gene. The CDR3 DNA reads TGCAGTTCTGCACCAGGGCTCCATCAGTCCCAGCATTTT. This translates into CSSAPGLHQSQHF.

The sample holds one count of this clonotype. The junction and the germline gene differ at one end; a read error may be behind it. This chain joins TRBV20-1 and TRBJ2-4, with TRBD2 as a possible D gene (6 bases). The CDR3 is 17 residues long. The germline CDR1 and CDR2 sequences are DFQATT and SNEGSKA (reference sequence). CDR3 protein: CSARDTGAILVKNIQYF. CDR3 sequence (DNA): TGTAGTGCTAGAGACACGGGAGCGATACTAGTGAAAAACATTCAGTACTTC.

The rearrangement uses TRBV11-3 and TRBJ2-2; D assignment may be TRBD1 or TRBD2 (5 bases each). CDR3 length: 16 residues. Per germline, CDR1 SGHNT and CDR2 YENEEA. The V gene lost 5 bases and the J gene lost 6 bases, with 19 bases spanning the gap. This CDR3 reads CASSDGALVLAGELFF. The CDR3 region has the DNA TGTGCCAGCAGCGACGGGGCATTGGTATTAGCCGGGGAGCTGTTTTTT.

Details on this clonotype: The CDR3 does not close with the conserved phenylalanine or tryptophan, likely indicating a read error. This chain connects TRBV4-1 to TRBJ1-1, with D possibly matching TRBD1 (6 bases). V lost 0 bases and J lost 4, with 15 bases in between. From germline, CDR1 is MGHRA and CDR2 YSYEKL. The CDR3 loop spans 16 amino acids. The CDR3 bases are TGCGCCAGCAGCCAAGATCACCACAGGGTCGGCACTGAAGCTTTCATT. It codes for CASSQDHHRVGTEAFI.

Ten or more counts support this clonotype. DNA for the CDR3: TGCAGTGCCCTCATGGAACAGACCCTAAACTATGGCTACACCTTC. Its translation: CSALMEQTLNYGYTF. The V gene is TRBV20-1, the J gene TRBJ1-2; D gene ambiguous. V was clipped by 6 bases and J by 2 bases, with 19 bases between them. The germline gives CDR1 DFQATT, CDR2 SNEGSKA (reference sequence). The CDR3 contains 15 residues.

This clonotype was found many times. The CDR3 DNA sequence: TGTGCCAGTGGGAAAGGGCTCTACGCTAATGAAAAACTGTTTTTT. Translation: CASGKGLYANEKLFF. The chain is built from TRBV2 and TRBJ1-4; D ambiguous. CDR3 size: 15 residues. Trimming removed 9 bases at V and 3 bases at J, with 17 bases between. The germline CDR1 and CDR2 sequences are SNHLY and FYNNEI.

A remark on this clonotype: The CDR3 does not close with the conserved phenylalanine or tryptophan, likely indicating a read error. This chain uses TRBV11-3 with TRBJ2-5, with D possibly called TRBD1 or TRBD2 (5 bases each). Per germline, CDR1 SGHNT and CDR2 YENEEA. CDR3 size: 14 residues. DNA of the CDR3: TGTGCCAGCAGCCGGGGCAGGAGCCAAAAGACCCAGTACGTC. This translates into CASSRGRSQKTQYV.

The rearrangement joins TRBV5-6 to TRBJ1-1, with D unresolved. V was pared by 7 bases and J by 1 base, with 11 bases between. The CDR3 extends over 13 amino acids. Germline V gene data show CDR1 as SGHDT and CDR2 as YYEEEE. In DNA form, the CDR3 reads TGTGCCAGCGGCCTGCCCGGGAACACTGAAGCTTTCTTT. This sequence encodes CASGLPGNTEAFF.

Notes on this clonotype: At one end, the junction sequence differs from germline, possibly due to a read error. The chain carries TRBV20-1 and TRBJ1-2; tentatively, D is TRBD1 (5 bases). The CDR3 totals 13 residues. Germline V CDR1 and CDR2: DFQATT, SNEGSKA (reference sequence). CDR3 coding DNA: TGCAGTACTAGGGTGCCAGGGAATGGTGGCTACACCTTC. It codes for CSTRVPGNGGYTF.

The chain has TRBV20-1 and TRBJ2-7; D possibly corresponds to TRBD2 (6 bases). The CDR3 length is 16 residues. Germline CDR1 is DFQATT and CDR2 is SNEGSKA (reference sequence). The chain's CDR3 is CRARRYGARDGSEQYF. DNA for the CDR3: TGCAGAGCGAGGAGGTATGGGGCCCGGGACGGGAGCGAGCAGTACTTC.

The chain couples TRBV4-2 to TRBJ1-1; 9 bases line up with TRBD1. Trimming cost V 5 bases and J 12 bases; bases outside gene matches: 13. Germline V gene data show CDR1 as LGHNA and CDR2 as YNFKEQ. There are 14 residues in the CDR3. DNA for the CDR3: TGTGCCAGCAGCGTCAACCCGGGACAGGGAGTGTCTTTCTTT. Translated, it gives CASSVNPGQGVSFF.

About this clonotype itself: The conserved phenylalanine or tryptophan is not found at the CDR3 terminus, so this likely reflects a read error. The DNA is omitted, as the CDR3 cannot be located on it reliably, and the CDR3 follows TCRdb's listing. The chain combines TRBV11-2 with TRBJ1-2. The CDR3 spans 13 amino acids, including both terminal residues. Germline CDR1 reads SGHAT; CDR2 reads FQNNGV. The CDR3 spells CASSIDMVDGHTI.